This record covers a single TCR beta chain. Its antigen remains unknown. These data belong to a study of radiation and T cells in renal cell carcinoma. Assay: immunoSEQ multiplex PCR; the TCRdb copy retains only in-frame clones and omits some. The data hold approximately 140,000 clones, with less than 90% observed a single time. The CDR3 covers 14 residues. Germline V gene data show CDR1 as SGHKS and CDR2 as YYEKEE (reference sequence). Trimming left V 0 bases short and J 7 bases short, with 14 bases between. Time point specified: baseline pretreatment blood. Treatment in this sample: 15 Gy SBRT to primary tumor, nephrectomy 4 weeks later. Blood was sampled at baseline, 2 weeks and 4 weeks after SBRT. Study-wide results and limits: Baseline intratumoral clonotype presence is unknown without pretreatment biopsies.

The chain links TRBV5-5 to TRBJ2-7; D gene uncertain. The sequence came from a woman aged 65 to 85 with renal cell carcinoma. Specimen: blood, collected from a patient whose treatment included radiotherapy and nephrectomy. CDR3 coding DNA: TGTGCCAGCAGCTTGGACCCAAGTTATGGGGAGCAGTACTTC. Its protein is CASSLDPSYGEQYF.